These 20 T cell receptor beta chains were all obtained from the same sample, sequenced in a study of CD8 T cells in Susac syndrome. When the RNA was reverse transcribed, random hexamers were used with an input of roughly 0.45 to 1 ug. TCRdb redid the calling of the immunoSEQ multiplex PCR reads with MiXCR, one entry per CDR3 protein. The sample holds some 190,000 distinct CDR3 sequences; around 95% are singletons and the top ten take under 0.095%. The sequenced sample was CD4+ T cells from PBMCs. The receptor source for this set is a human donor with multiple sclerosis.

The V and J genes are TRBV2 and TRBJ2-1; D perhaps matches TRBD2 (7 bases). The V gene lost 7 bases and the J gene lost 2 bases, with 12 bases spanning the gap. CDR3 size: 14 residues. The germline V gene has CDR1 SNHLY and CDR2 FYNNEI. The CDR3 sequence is CASTEGGTYNEQFF. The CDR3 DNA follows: TGTGCCAGCACCGAGGGGGGGACCTACAATGAGCAGTTCTTC.

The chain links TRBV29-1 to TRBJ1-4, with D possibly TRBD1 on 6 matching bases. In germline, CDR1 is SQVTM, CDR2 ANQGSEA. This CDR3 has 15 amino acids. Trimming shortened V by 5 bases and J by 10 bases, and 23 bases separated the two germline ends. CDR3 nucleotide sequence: TGCAGCGTTTCTACAGGGATAAGTCAGATTGGAAAACTGTTTTTT. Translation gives CSVSTGISQIGKLFF.

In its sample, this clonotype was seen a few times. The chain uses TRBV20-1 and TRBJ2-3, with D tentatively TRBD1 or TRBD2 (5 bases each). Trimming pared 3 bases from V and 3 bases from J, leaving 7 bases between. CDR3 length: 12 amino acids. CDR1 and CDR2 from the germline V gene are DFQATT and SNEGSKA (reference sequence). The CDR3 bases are TGCAGTGCTAGGGGGGAGACAGATACGCAGTATTTT. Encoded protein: CSARGETDTQYF.

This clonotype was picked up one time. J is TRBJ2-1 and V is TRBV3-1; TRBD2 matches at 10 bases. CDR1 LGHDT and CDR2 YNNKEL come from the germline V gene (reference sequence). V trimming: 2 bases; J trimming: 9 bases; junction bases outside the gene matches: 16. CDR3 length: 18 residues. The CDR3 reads CASSQRTLRSGGVSEQFF. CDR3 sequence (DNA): TGTGCCAGCAGCCAAAGGACCTTACGGAGCGGGGGGGTTAGTGAGCAGTTCTTC.

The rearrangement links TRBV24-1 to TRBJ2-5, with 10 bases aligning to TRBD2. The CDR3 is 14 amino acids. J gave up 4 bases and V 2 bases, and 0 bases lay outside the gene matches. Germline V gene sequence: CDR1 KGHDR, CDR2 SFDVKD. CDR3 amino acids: CATSDSSGGETQYF. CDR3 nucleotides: TGTGCCACCAGTGATTCTAGCGGGGGAGAGACCCAGTACTTC.

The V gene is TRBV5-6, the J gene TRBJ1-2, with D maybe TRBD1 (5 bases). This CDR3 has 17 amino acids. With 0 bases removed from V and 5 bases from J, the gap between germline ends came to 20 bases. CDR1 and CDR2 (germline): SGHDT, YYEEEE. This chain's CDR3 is CASSLGHVEGLEYGYTF. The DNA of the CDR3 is TGTGCCAGCAGCTTGGGCCACGTCGAGGGGCTGGAGTATGGCTACACCTTC.

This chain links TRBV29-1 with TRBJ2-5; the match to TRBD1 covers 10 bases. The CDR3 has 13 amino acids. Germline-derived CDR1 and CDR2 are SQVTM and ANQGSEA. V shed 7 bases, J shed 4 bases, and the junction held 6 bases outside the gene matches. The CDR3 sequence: CSGLTGGVETQYF. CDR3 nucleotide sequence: TGCAGCGGTTTGACAGGGGGCGTAGAGACCCAGTACTTC.

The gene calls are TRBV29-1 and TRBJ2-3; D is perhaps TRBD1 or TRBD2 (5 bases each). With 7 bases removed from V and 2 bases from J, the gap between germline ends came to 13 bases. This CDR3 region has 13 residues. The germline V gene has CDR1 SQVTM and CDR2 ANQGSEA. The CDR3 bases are TGCAGCGCCCGAGGGGCTAACACAGATACGCAGTATTTT. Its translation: CSARGANTDTQYF.

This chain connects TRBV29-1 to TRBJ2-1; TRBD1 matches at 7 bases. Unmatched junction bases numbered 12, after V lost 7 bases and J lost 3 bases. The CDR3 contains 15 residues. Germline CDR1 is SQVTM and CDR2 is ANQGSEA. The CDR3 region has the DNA TGCAGCGCCACACCCCCGACAGGGATCTACAATGAGCAGTTCTTC. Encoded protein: CSATPPTGIYNEQFF.

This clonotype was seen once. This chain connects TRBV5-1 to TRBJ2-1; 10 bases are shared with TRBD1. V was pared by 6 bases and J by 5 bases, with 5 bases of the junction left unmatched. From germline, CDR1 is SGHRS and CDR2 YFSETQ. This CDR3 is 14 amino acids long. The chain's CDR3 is CASKRDRGNNEQFF. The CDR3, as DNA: TGCGCCAGCAAGCGGGACAGGGGAAACAATGAGCAGTTCTTC.

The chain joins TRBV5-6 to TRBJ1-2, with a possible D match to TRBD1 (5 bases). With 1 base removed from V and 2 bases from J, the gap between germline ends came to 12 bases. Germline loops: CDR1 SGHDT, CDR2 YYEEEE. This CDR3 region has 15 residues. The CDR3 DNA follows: TGTGCCAGCAGCTTGAACAGGCTCCTAAACTATGGCTACACCTTC. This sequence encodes CASSLNRLLNYGYTF.

CDR3 bases: TGTGCCAGCAGTCGGGCCACAGGGAACGGCAATCAGCCCCAGCATTTT. This codes for CASSRATGNGNQPQHF. V gene TRBV6-6 combines with J gene TRBJ1-5, with a tentative D call TRBD1 (6 bases). Trimming left V 5 bases short and J 2 bases short, with 16 bases between. This CDR3 region has 16 residues. In germline, CDR1 is MNHNY, CDR2 SVGAGI (reference sequence).

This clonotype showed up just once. The CDR3 is CSASRDRFGAQYF. DNA for the CDR3: TGCAGTGCCAGCCGGGACAGGTTCGGGGCCCAGTACTTC. The chain combines TRBV20-1 with TRBJ2-5; 8 bases map to TRBD1. This CDR3 contains 13 residues. The germline CDR1 and CDR2 sequences are DFQATT and SNEGSKA (reference sequence). With V trimmed by 6 bases and J by 9 bases, 12 bases remained unmatched.

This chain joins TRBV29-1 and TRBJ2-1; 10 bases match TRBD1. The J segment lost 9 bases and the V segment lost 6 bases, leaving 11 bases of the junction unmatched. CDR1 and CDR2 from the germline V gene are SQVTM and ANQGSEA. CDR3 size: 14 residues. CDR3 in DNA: TGCAGCGTAAGGGGGACAGGGGTTACGGCTGAGCAGTTCTTC. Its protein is CSVRGTGVTAEQFF.

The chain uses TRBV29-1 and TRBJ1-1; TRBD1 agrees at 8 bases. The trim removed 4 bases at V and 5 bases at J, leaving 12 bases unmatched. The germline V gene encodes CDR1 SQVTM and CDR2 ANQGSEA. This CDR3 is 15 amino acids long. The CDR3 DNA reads TGCAGCGTTGGGGTCCTGGACAGGGCGTCGACTGAAGCTTTCTTT. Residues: CSVGVLDRASTEAFF.

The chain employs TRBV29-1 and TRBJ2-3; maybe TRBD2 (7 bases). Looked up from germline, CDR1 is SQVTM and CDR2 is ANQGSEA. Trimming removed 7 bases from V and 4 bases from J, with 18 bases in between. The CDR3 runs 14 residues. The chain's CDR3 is CSAVGRGSPDTQYF. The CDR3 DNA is TGCAGCGCTGTTGGGAGGGGGAGCCCAGATACGCAGTATTTT.

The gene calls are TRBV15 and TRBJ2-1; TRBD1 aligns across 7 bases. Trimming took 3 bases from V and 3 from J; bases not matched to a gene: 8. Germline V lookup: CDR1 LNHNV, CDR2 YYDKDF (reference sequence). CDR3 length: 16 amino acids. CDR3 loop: CATSSRTGLGYNEQFF. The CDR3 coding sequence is TGTGCCACCAGCAGCCGGACAGGTCTAGGCTACAATGAGCAGTTCTTC. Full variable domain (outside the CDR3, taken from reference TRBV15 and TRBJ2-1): DAMVIQNPRYQVTQFGKPVTLSCSQTLNHNVMYWYQQKSSQAPKLLFHYYDKDFNNEADTPDNFQSRRPNTSFCFLDIRSPGLGDTAMYLCATSSRTGLGYNEQFFGPGTRLTVL.

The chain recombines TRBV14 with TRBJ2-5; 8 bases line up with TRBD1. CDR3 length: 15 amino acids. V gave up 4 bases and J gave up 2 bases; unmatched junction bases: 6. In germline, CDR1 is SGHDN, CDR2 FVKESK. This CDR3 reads CASSLWTGQQETQYF. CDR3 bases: TGTGCCAGCAGCCTTTGGACAGGGCAGCAAGAGACCCAGTACTTC.

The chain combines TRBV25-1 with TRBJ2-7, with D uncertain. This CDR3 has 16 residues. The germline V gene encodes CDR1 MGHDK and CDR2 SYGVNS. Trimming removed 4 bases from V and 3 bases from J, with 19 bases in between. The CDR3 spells CASSVGFSGYGYEQYF. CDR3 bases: TGTGCCAGCAGTGTAGGGTTTTCAGGCTACGGCTACGAGCAGTACTTC.

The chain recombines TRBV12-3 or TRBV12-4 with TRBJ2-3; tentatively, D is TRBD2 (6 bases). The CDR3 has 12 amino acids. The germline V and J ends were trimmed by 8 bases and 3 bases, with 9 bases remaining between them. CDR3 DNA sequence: TGTGCCAGCGGGGGGTATACAGATACGCAGTATTTT. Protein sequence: CASGGYTDTQYF.